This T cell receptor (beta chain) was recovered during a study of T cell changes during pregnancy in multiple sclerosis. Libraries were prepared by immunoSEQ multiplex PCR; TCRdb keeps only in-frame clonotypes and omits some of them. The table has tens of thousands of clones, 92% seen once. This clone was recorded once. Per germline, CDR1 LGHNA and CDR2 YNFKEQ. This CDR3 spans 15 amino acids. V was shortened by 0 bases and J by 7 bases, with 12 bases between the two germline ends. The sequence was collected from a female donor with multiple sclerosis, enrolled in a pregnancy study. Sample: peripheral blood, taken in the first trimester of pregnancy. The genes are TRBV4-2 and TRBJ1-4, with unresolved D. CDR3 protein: CASSQDGGLSEKLFF. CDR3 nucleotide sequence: TGTGCCAGCAGCCAAGATGGAGGGTTAAGTGAAAAACTGTTTTTT.